The 21 T cell receptor beta chains presented below share a single source sample, sequenced in a study of blood T cells in healthy people across ages (dated by TCRdb to the mid-2010s). Library construction relied on 5' RACE. Reads for this sample came from an Illumina HiSeq 2500. A second PCR of about 6 to 12 cycles was run with a J-beta primer mix and a sample-barcoded 5' primer. TCRdb itself trimmed the public reads at Q25 with fastp, ran MiXCR and retained productive beta chains. CDR3 protein sequences are deduplicated, and each keeps its most common genes and DNA. The sample contains more than 800,000 distinct CDR3 sequences, 45% of them found a single time. Together, the top ten hold approximately 17% of the sample. What was sequenced was blood. The source is an older woman in good health.

This clonotype was seen more than once but under ten times. The chain combines TRBV10-3 with TRBJ1-2, with D tentatively TRBD1 (5 bases). Trimming left V 7 bases short and J 0 bases short, with 12 bases between. Looked up from germline, CDR1 is ENHRY and CDR2 is SYGVKD. This CDR3 is 14 amino acids long. CDR3 loop: CAINGGTSNYGYTF. The CDR3 DNA sequence: TGTGCCATCAATGGAGGGACCTCTAACTATGGCTACACCTTC.

The V call is TRBV7-9, the J call TRBJ2-1; possibly TRBD2 for D (7 bases). In germline, CDR1 is SEHNR, CDR2 FQNEAQ (reference sequence). The V end lost 5 bases, the J end lost 7 bases, and 18 bases lay between the germline ends. CDR3 length: 15 residues. CDR3 loop: CASSEPRTAGNEQFF. CDR3 DNA sequence: TGTGCCAGCAGCGAACCTCGGACAGCGGGGAATGAGCAGTTCTTC. Based on the CDR3 plus reference TRBV7-9 and TRBJ2-1, the full variable domain is DTGVSQNPRHKITKRGQNVTFRCDPISEHNRLYWYRQTLGQGPEFLTYFQNEAQLEKSRLLSDRFSAERPKGSFSTLEIQRTEQGDSAMYLCASSEPRTAGNEQFFGPGTRLTVL.

The chain uses TRBV6-5 and TRBJ2-5, with 10 bases identical to TRBD1. The V segment lost 0 bases and the J segment 1 base; nucleotides outside the gene matches: 8. Germline CDR1 and CDR2: MNHEY and SVGAGI. CDR3 length: 18 amino acids. The CDR3 bases are TGTGCCAGCAGTTACTCTTCTATTTGGACAGGGGGCCAAGAGACCCAGTACTTC. It is translated as CASSYSSIWTGGQETQYF.

This clonotype was seen more than once but under ten times. V usage is TRBV29-1 and J usage is TRBJ2-7, with 7 bases that match TRBD1. The germline gives CDR1 SQVTM, CDR2 ANQGSEA. J lost 3 bases, V lost 7 bases, and 6 bases had no gene match. The CDR3 is made up of 12 amino acids. CDR3 region: CSALGQNYEQYF. DNA for the CDR3: TGCAGCGCCTTGGGACAGAACTACGAGCAGTACTTC.

The J gene is TRBJ2-3, the V gene TRBV9, with 7 nucleotides matching TRBD2. CDR3 length: 17 residues. The germline V gene encodes CDR1 SGDLS and CDR2 YYNGEE. The V segment lost 0 bases and the J segment 0 bases; nucleotides outside the gene matches: 7. CDR3 loop: CASSVGGSGLSTDTQYF. CDR3 DNA: TGTGCCAGCAGCGTAGGAGGTAGCGGGTTAAGCACAGATACGCAGTATTTT.

Details on this clonotype: One end of the junction fails to match germline, which may point to a read error. This chain uses TRBV20-1 with TRBJ2-5; D may be TRBD2 (5 bases). This CDR3 contains 14 residues. Germline CDR1 and CDR2: DFQATT and SNEGSKA (reference sequence). The CDR3 loop reads CSARGRVGQETQYF. Here the CDR3 DNA reads TGCAGTGCGAGAGGGCGGGTGGGCCAAGAGACCCAGTACTTC.

The genes are TRBV12-3 or TRBV12-4 and TRBJ1-6, with 7 bases that match TRBD1. The CDR3 is 18 amino acids. The V segment lost 4 bases and the J segment 0 bases; nucleotides outside the gene matches: 9. CDR3 coding DNA: TGTGCCAGCAGTTCCCAGACAGGGCCCGACTCCTATAATTCACCCCTCCACTTT. Residues: CASSSQTGPDSYNSPLHF.

The V and J genes are TRBV12-3 or TRBV12-4 and TRBJ2-7, with a weak D call TRBD2 (6 bases). The CDR3 spans 16 residues. Trimming took off 3 bases at V and 2 bases at J, with 17 bases between the two ends. CDR3 nucleotides: TGTGCCAGCAGTTTCACCGGACTACTCGTAACCTACGAGCAGTACTTC. This translates into CASSFTGLLVTYEQYF.

The chain combines TRBV3-1 with TRBJ2-5, with 9 bases identical to TRBD2. Germline V gene lookup returns CDR1 LGHDT and CDR2 YNNKEL (reference sequence). The CDR3 extends over 17 amino acids. The V and J ends lost 1 base and 0 bases, in that order; junction bases with no gene match: 6. The CDR3 DNA reads TGTGCCAGCAGCCAAGGCGTCTCTAGCGGGAACCAAGAGACCCAGTACTTC. Encoded protein: CASSQGVSSGNQETQYF.

The chain employs TRBV25-1 and TRBJ1-5; TRBD1 aligns across 7 bases. The CDR3 loop spans 18 amino acids. Germline values: CDR1 MGHDK, CDR2 SYGVNS. J lost 4 bases, V lost 5 bases, and 17 bases had no gene match. In DNA, the CDR3 is TGTGCCAGCAGTCTAACAGGCGGAGGGGGCGCAGATAATCAGCCCCAGCATTTT. It encodes CASSLTGGGGADNQPQHF.

This chain links TRBV10-3 with TRBJ2-5; TRBD2 matches at 11 bases. The CDR3 sequence is 14 residues long. The germline V gene has CDR1 ENHRY and CDR2 SYGVKD. Losses at the gene ends were 3 bases for V and 11 bases for J; bases not matched to a gene: 8. This CDR3 is CAISEPSGGNEQYF. CDR3 in DNA: TGTGCCATCAGTGAACCTAGCGGGGGGAATGAGCAGTACTTC.

The chain has TRBV3-1 and TRBJ2-1, with TRBD2 matching over 11 bases. CDR3 length equals 15 residues. Germline V CDR1 and CDR2: LGHDT, YNNKEL (reference sequence). With 8 bases clipped from V and 6 bases from J, the junction kept 9 bases outside the gene matches. The CDR3 DNA sequence: TGTGCCAGCCGCACCTTAGCGGGAGGGGGCAATGAGCAGTTCTTC. The encoded protein is CASRTLAGGGNEQFF.

Only a few counts were recorded for this clonotype. A much larger clone lies one base from this, so it may be a read error. This sequence joins TRBV7-8 and TRBJ2-5; D uncertain. The V end was cut by 5 bases, the J end by 11 bases, with 24 bases between. Germline V lookup: CDR1 SGHVS, CDR2 FQNEAQ. The CDR3 is made up of 15 amino acids. This CDR3 is CASSLGRVADNEQYF. DNA for the CDR3: TGTGCCAGCAGCCTTGGCCGGGTCGCAGACAATGAGCAGTACTTC.

The chain joins TRBV3-1 to TRBJ2-1; TRBD2 agrees at 8 bases. The V gene end was trimmed by 6 bases and the J gene end by 8 bases; junction bases not matched to a gene: 12. The germline CDR1 and CDR2 sequences are LGHDT and YNNKEL (reference sequence). The length of the CDR3 is 15 residues. The CDR3: CASSESRTSRDEQFF. The CDR3 nucleotides read TGTGCCAGCAGTGAGAGCAGGACTAGCAGGGATGAGCAGTTCTTC.

This clonotype was observed at least ten times. J is TRBJ2-1 and V is TRBV6-2 or TRBV6-3; TRBD1 matches at 7 bases. The CDR3 extends over 14 amino acids. The ends lost 6 bases at V and 3 bases at J; junction bases unmatched: 5. The V gene's germline CDR1 is MNHEY and CDR2 SVGEGT. The CDR3 region has the DNA TGTGCCAGCAGATCGGGACAGCACTACAATGAGCAGTTCTTC. Its protein product is CASRSGQHYNEQFF.

This chain links TRBV11-2 with TRBJ2-1; 15 positions match TRBD2. Unmatched junction bases numbered 5, after V lost 5 bases and J lost 6 bases. The CDR3 has 16 amino acids. Germline V gene lookup returns CDR1 SGHAT and CDR2 FQNNGV. In DNA, the CDR3 is TGTGCCAGCAGCCCGGGACTAGCGGGAGGTACCAATGAGCAGTTCTTC. Encoded protein: CASSPGLAGGTNEQFF.

The sample holds one count of this clonotype. The rearrangement links TRBV7-9 to TRBJ2-1; perhaps TRBD2 as D (5 bases). The V end lost 1 base, the J end lost 2 bases, and 9 bases lay between the germline ends. CDR1 SEHNR and CDR2 FQNEAQ come from the germline V gene (reference sequence). The CDR3 has 15 amino acids. The CDR3 nucleotides read TGTGCCAGCAGCTTAGAAGCGGAGCCCTACAATGAGCAGTTCTTC. Translation: CASSLEAEPYNEQFF. The whole variable domain, remainder taken from reference TRBV7-9 and TRBJ2-1, is DTGVSQNPRHKITKRGQNVTFRCDPISEHNRLYWYRQTLGQGPEFLTYFQNEAQLEKSRLLSDRFSAERPKGSFSTLEIQRTEQGDSAMYLCASSLEAEPYNEQFFGPGTRLTVL.

This clonotype occurred a few times. The CDR3 DNA is TGTGCCAGCAGTTACTCACTAGCGGGAGTTCACAATGAGCAGTTCTTC. It is translated as CASSYSLAGVHNEQFF. The chain carries TRBV6-5 and TRBJ2-1; 11 bases are a match to TRBD2. The J segment lost 5 bases and the V segment lost 0 bases, leaving 3 bases of the junction unmatched. The CDR3 has 16 amino acids. Germline V gene sequence: CDR1 MNHEY, CDR2 SVGAGI.

This clonotype has a handful of counts. The chain is built from TRBV2 and TRBJ2-1; 9 bases line up with TRBD1. Looked up from germline, CDR1 is SNHLY and CDR2 is FYNNEI. V shed 6 bases, J shed 8 bases, and the junction held 2 bases outside the gene matches. The CDR3 is 12 residues long. The CDR3 DNA sequence: TGTGCCAGCAGGTGGACAGGGGATGAGCAGTTCTTC. Encoded protein: CASRWTGDEQFF.

The rearrangement uses TRBV28 and TRBJ2-1, with 8 bases lining up with TRBD2. The CDR3 totals 17 residues. CDR1 and CDR2 (germline): MDHEN, SYDVKM. V shed 0 bases and J 7 bases; nucleotides not matched to a gene: 11. Here the CDR3 reads CASSLWGLVGGANEQFF. CDR3 DNA: TGTGCCAGCAGTTTATGGGGGTTGGTCGGGGGGGCAAATGAGCAGTTCTTC.

The chain links TRBV7-9 to TRBJ2-3; no clear D. Germline V gene sequence: CDR1 SEHNR, CDR2 FQNEAQ (reference sequence). V was pared by 5 bases and J by 0 bases, with 12 bases between. The CDR3 runs 15 residues. The CDR3, as DNA: TGTGCCAGCAGCCCCTCTTCCAGTAGCACAGATACGCAGTATTTT. Amino acids: CASSPSSSSTDTQYF.